The 27 T cell receptor beta chains below come from one sample, sequenced in a study of technical replicates of blood from several donors. The data were produced by immunoSEQ multiplex PCR, yet TCRdb's version contains in-frame clones alone and is incomplete. Of about 73,000 clones in the sample, approximately 93% were seen once. The source material was T cells isolated from PBMCs. These TCRs come from a human donor in good health.

This chain connects TRBV28 to TRBJ1-3; D gene unclear. Germline loops: CDR1 MDHEN, CDR2 SYDVKM. The CDR3 runs 16 residues. Trimming shortened V by 3 bases and J by 0 bases, and 12 bases separated the two germline ends. The CDR3 is CASSLSRGYSGNTIYF. The CDR3 region has the DNA TGTGCCAGCAGTTTGTCACGGGGTTACTCTGGAAACACCATATATTTT.

The genes are TRBV6-6 and TRBJ1-2, with TRBD1 matching over 10 bases. Germline-derived CDR1 and CDR2 are MNHNY and SVGAGI (reference sequence). CDR3 length equals 14 residues. J lost 7 bases, V lost 7 bases, and 9 bases had no gene match. CDR3 region: CASIALGQGGGYTF. The CDR3 DNA follows: TGTGCCAGCATCGCTTTAGGACAGGGGGGTGGCTACACCTTC.

V and J are TRBV7-8 and TRBJ1-1; D is possibly TRBD1 (5 bases). V lost 1 base to trimming and J lost 5 bases, with 14 bases between them. The CDR3 is 15 residues long. The germline V gene encodes CDR1 SGHVS and CDR2 FQNEAQ. The CDR3 protein is CASSLEAGYDTEAFF. In DNA form, the CDR3 reads TGTGCCAGCAGCTTAGAGGCAGGGTATGATACTGAAGCTTTCTTT.

The rearrangement uses TRBV29-1 and TRBJ2-7; 7 nucleotides agree with TRBD1. CDR3 size: 13 residues. The J segment lost 4 bases and the V segment lost 3 bases, leaving 6 bases of the junction unmatched. Germline V CDR1 and CDR2: SQVTM, ANQGSEA. As DNA, the CDR3 is TGCAGCGTTGAGGCACAGGGGTTATACGAGCAGTACTTC. Its protein is CSVEAQGLYEQYF.

This sequence joins TRBV7-9 and TRBJ1-1; D perhaps matches TRBD1 (5 bases). Germline V gives CDR1 SEHNR, CDR2 FQNEAQ (reference sequence). The CDR3 has 16 residues. V lost 4 bases, J lost 2 bases, and 17 bases lay in between. The CDR3 here is CASSYPRRGFNTEAFF. Here the CDR3 DNA reads TGTGCCAGCAGCTACCCCCGGAGGGGCTTTAACACTGAAGCTTTCTTT.

In its sample, this clone was seen once. The chain has TRBV18 and TRBJ2-3; D is possibly TRBD2 (6 bases). This CDR3 has 15 residues. Germline V gene lookup returns CDR1 KGHSH and CDR2 LQKENI. Trimming took 2 bases from V and 7 from J, leaving 16 bases between them. The CDR3 DNA reads TGTGCCAGCTCACCAGACAATCCTGCGGGATATACGCAGTATTTT. The encoded protein is CASSPDNPAGYTQYF.

The chain recombines TRBV2 with TRBJ2-3; TRBD2 might be the D (5 bases). In germline, CDR1 is SNHLY, CDR2 FYNNEI. Deletions cut 3 bases from V and 4 bases from J, with 26 bases between. The CDR3 runs to 19 residues. DNA for the CDR3: TGTGCCAGCAGTGATTCGGTCGACTACGACTCGGATGGCGCAGATACGCAGTATTTT. This translates into CASSDSVDYDSDGADTQYF.

This sequence joins TRBV28 and TRBJ2-7, with TRBD2 matching 7 bases. CDR1 is MDHEN, CDR2 SYDVKM, per germline. The CDR3 sequence is 15 residues long. V lost 5 bases, J lost 0 bases, and 7 bases stayed unmatched. CDR3 region: CASSPAGLDSYEQYF. In DNA, the CDR3 is TGTGCCAGCAGTCCAGCGGGACTCGACTCCTACGAGCAGTACTTC.

V and J are TRBV6-5 and TRBJ2-7, with 8 nucleotides matching TRBD1. The trim removed 4 bases at V and 6 bases at J, leaving 5 bases unmatched. The CDR3 is made up of 13 amino acids. Germline V gene data show CDR1 as MNHEY and CDR2 as SVGAGI. The CDR3 DNA sequence: TGTGCCAGCAGTTTGGCAGGGGGCGGCGAGCAGTACTTC. The encoded protein is CASSLAGGGEQYF.

The chain joins TRBV28 to TRBJ1-2; D uncertain. Germline values: CDR1 MDHEN, CDR2 SYDVKM. The CDR3 has 13 amino acids. Trimming removed 8 bases from V and 5 bases from J, with 15 bases in between. The CDR3 spells CASSFNGLYGYTF. CDR3 bases: TGTGCCAGCTCCTTTAATGGGCTTTATGGCTACACCTTC.

The V gene is TRBV4-1, the J gene TRBJ2-5; D is undetermined. Trimming shortened V by 0 bases and J by 4 bases, and 3 bases separated the two germline ends. Germline V gene sequence: CDR1 MGHRA, CDR2 YSYEKL. The CDR3 runs to 12 residues. The CDR3, as DNA: TGCGCCAGCAGCCAAGAGAGAGAGACCCAGTACTTC. This gives the protein CASSQERETQYF.

This clone was seen just once. V usage is TRBV9 and J usage is TRBJ1-4, with TRBD1 identical over 12 bases. The CDR3 spans 17 residues. Trimming at V came to 4 bases and at J to 8 bases, leaving 12 bases not matched to a gene. CDR1 and CDR2 from the germline V gene are SGDLS and YYNGEE. CDR3 region: CASSSTRDRGRKEKLFF. The CDR3 DNA reads TGTGCCAGCAGCTCAACCCGGGACAGGGGGCGAAAAGAAAAACTGTTTTTT.

V is TRBV4-1 and J is TRBJ1-1, with TRBD1 as a possible D gene (5 bases). Germline CDR1 is MGHRA and CDR2 is YSYEKL. There are 15 residues in the CDR3. With 0 bases removed from V and 6 bases from J, the gap between germline ends came to 14 bases. As DNA, the CDR3 is TGCGCCAGCAGCCAAGATCCTGGGGGGGTGGCTGAAGCTTTCTTT. This encodes CASSQDPGGVAEAFF.

J is TRBJ2-1 and V is TRBV4-2; 11 bases are a match to TRBD2. CDR1 LGHNA and CDR2 YNFKEQ come from the germline V gene. V shed 0 bases, J shed 10 bases, and the junction held 17 bases outside the gene matches. This CDR3 has 19 residues. The CDR3 is CASSQDQVASGGSRGEQFF. The CDR3 DNA is TGTGCCAGCAGCCAAGATCAGGTTGCTAGCGGGGGGTCCCGAGGAGAGCAGTTCTTC.

This chain joins TRBV29-1 and TRBJ1-2, with D possibly matching TRBD1 (6 bases). There are 17 residues in the CDR3. Trimming stripped 4 bases from V and 4 bases from J, with 25 bases between. CDR1 is SQVTM and CDR2 is ANQGSEA in the germline V gene. The CDR3 DNA follows: TGCAGCGTTGCCAGACAACCCGGGACAATAGTGTCCTATGGCTACACCTTC. It specifies CSVARQPGTIVSYGYTF.

This sequence joins TRBV7-9 and TRBJ1-2, with unresolved D. CDR1 is SEHNR, CDR2 FQNEAQ, per germline (reference sequence). V lost 0 bases, J lost 4 bases, and 12 bases lay in between. The length of the CDR3 is 15 residues. The CDR3 bases are TGTGCCAGCAGCTTAGCACAGAGCTCCGGCTATGGCTACACCTTC. As protein: CASSLAQSSGYGYTF.

The V call is TRBV6-1, the J call TRBJ2-7, with 7 bases identical to TRBD1. Trimming cost V 6 bases and J 2 bases; bases outside gene matches: 4. The CDR3 loop spans 13 amino acids. Germline V gives CDR1 MNHNS, CDR2 SASEGT. The CDR3 loop reads CASRSTGTYEQYF. The DNA of the CDR3 is TGTGCCAGCAGATCGACAGGGACCTACGAGCAGTACTTC.

This clone was observed a single time. The chain has TRBV14 and TRBJ2-1; TRBD2 might be the D (6 bases). Germline V gives CDR1 SGHDN, CDR2 FVKESK. The CDR3 loop spans 14 amino acids. Trimming stripped 5 bases from V and 3 bases from J, with 11 bases between. CDR3 DNA: TGTGCCAGCAGCTACGGGACTTTCTACAATGAGCAGTTCTTC. Translating gives CASSYGTFYNEQFF.

The chain recombines TRBV4-2 with TRBJ1-2, with D maybe TRBD1 (6 bases). This CDR3 has 18 amino acids. Trimming stripped 0 bases from V and 3 bases from J, with 20 bases between. CDR1 and CDR2 from the germline V gene are LGHNA and YNFKEQ. The chain's CDR3 is CASSQDRLGDTPHYGYTF. The CDR3 DNA is TGTGCCAGCAGCCAAGATCGCCTAGGGGACACGCCACACTATGGCTACACCTTC.

This clone was seen more than once but under ten times. The chain combines TRBV30 with TRBJ1-6; D perhaps matches TRBD1 (6 bases). This CDR3 is 12 amino acids long. CDR1 is GTSNPN and CDR2 is SVGIG in the germline V gene (reference sequence). Trimming left V 1 base short and J 11 bases short, with 9 bases between. The CDR3 sequence: CAWSAQGPPLHF. CDR3 bases: TGTGCCTGGAGTGCCCAGGGGCCACCCCTCCACTTT.

This clone was recorded once. The chain combines TRBV5-1 with TRBJ2-7, with D tentatively TRBD2 (6 bases). Trimming took 5 bases from V and 4 from J, leaving 19 bases between them. Germline assignment: CDR1 SGHRS and CDR2 YFSETQ. This CDR3 region has 15 residues. This CDR3 is CASRFSGTQSYEQYF. CDR3 nucleotide sequence: TGCGCCAGCAGGTTTTCCGGGACTCAGTCGTACGAGCAGTACTTC.

This chain's CDR3 is CASSFPAGGYTF. In DNA, the CDR3 is TGTGCCAGCAGCTTCCCCGCGGGTGGCTACACCTTC. The chain carries TRBV5-4 and TRBJ1-2; D ambiguous. V dropped 2 bases and J dropped 7 bases, with 9 bases sitting between them. The germline V gene encodes CDR1 SGHNT and CDR2 YYREEE (reference sequence). CDR3 length: 12 amino acids.

This sequence joins TRBV4-1 and TRBJ2-5, with 10 positions matching TRBD1. The CDR3 sequence is 18 residues long. Trimming cost V 1 base and J 3 bases; bases outside gene matches: 11. Germline CDR1 reads MGHRA; CDR2 reads YSYEKL. This CDR3 reads CASSQVGRTGGFEETQYF. DNA for the CDR3: TGCGCCAGCAGCCAAGTTGGAAGGACAGGGGGGTTTGAAGAGACCCAGTACTTC.

The CDR3 DNA follows: TGTGCCAGTAGCACCGTAAGGGACAGCTACACCGGGGAGCTGTTTTTT. This translates into CASSTVRDSYTGELFF. The rearrangement joins TRBV19 to TRBJ2-2; 7 bases align to TRBD1. Germline V gene data show CDR1 as LNHDA and CDR2 as SQIVND (reference sequence). The CDR3 covers 16 residues. The V gene end was trimmed by 6 bases and the J gene end by 3 bases; junction bases not matched to a gene: 10.

The chain couples TRBV6-5 to TRBJ1-2, with D perhaps TRBD1 (5 bases). The length of the CDR3 is 13 residues. Trimming cost V 5 bases and J 5 bases, with 12 bases left between them. Germline CDR1 MNHEY, CDR2 SVGAGI. CDR3 bases: TGTGCCAGCAGTCGGACACCACGTTATGGCTACACCTTC. Translated, it gives CASSRTPRYGYTF.

For this clone: A junction end diverges from the germline sequence, so it may reflect a read error. V and J are TRBV5-4 and TRBJ2-1; no clear D gene. The CDR3 runs to 11 residues. Germline assignment: CDR1 SGHNT and CDR2 YYREEE (reference sequence). The CDR3 protein is CASSFDNEQFF. In nucleotides, the CDR3 is TGTGCCAGCAGCTTTGACAACGAGCAGTTCTTC.

This sequence joins TRBV6-1 and TRBJ2-3, with D unclear. Trimming left V 3 bases short and J 5 bases short, with 6 bases between. The germline V gene has CDR1 MNHNS and CDR2 SASEGT. This CDR3 contains 12 residues. In DNA form, the CDR3 reads TGTGCCAGCAGTGAGAGCGTAGATACGCAGTATTTT. Residues: CASSESVDTQYF.